This TCR beta chain comes out of a study of blood T cell repertoires in COVID-19. This table comes from immunoSEQ multiplex PCR, and its TCRdb copy is limited to in-frame clones, with some not included. Among some 140,000 clones, about four fifths were seen once, and the ten largest hold about 18%. This sequence originates from a woman of 80 years or more with acute or convalescent COVID-19. The sequenced sample consisted of peripheral blood.

The CDR3 nucleotides read TGTGCCAGCAGCGGGGGATACGAGCAGTACTTC. This translates into CASSGGYEQYF. V and J are TRBV6-6 and TRBJ2-7, with D perhaps TRBD2 (6 bases). CDR1 and CDR2 from the germline V gene are MNHNY and SVGAGI (reference sequence). This CDR3 region has 11 residues. V was trimmed by 6 bases and J by 4 bases, leaving 7 bases between them.